This record looks at one T cell receptor (beta chain) sequence and its context. This clone has more than one count but fewer than ten. There is no known antigen for this receptor. Qualities for individual bases were not recorded, and no much larger clone is one base off. Each donor gave one peripheral blood draw, averaging approximately 0.12 L, which was collected into heparinised tubes. A BD FACSAria II and a panel including CD45RO, CCR7, CD25, CD127, CD95 and CD27 were used to sort naive, central memory, regulatory and stem cell-like memory CD4+ T cells. Every sorted population had a purity above 95%. Right away, PBMCs were isolated by Lymphoprep density gradient centrifugation and were stained directly, with no culture step. Samples were stained and sorted in pairs, with one healthy donor and one patient per experiment, so that batch effects were minimized. This sample was included in a study of beta chain features in type 1 diabetes (dated by TCRdb to between 2018 and 2020). About the investigation overall: No differences in mean age, gender distribution, total cell number or subset yield were found between patients and healthy donors. Across all samples, around 99 million sorted cells were examined, and cell number per subset correlated strongly with RNA yield. The study compared TCRB repertoires of sorted circulating CD4+ T cell subsets between recently diagnosed type 1 diabetes patients and matched healthy donors. Naive and central memory subsets were obtained from all 30 or so donors, but regulatory and stem cell-like memory subsets were isolated from only 8 patients and about 8 healthy donors.

The entire amount of isolated RNA was reverse transcribed using the High Capacity cDNA Reverse Transcription Kit, so the sequenced TCRB transcripts were expressed ones. Naive, central memory and regulatory T cell samples underwent deep immunoSEQ sequencing, averaging around 3.9 million total reads per sample. Sorted cells were lysed in RLT buffer, and RNA was extracted using DNase-treated RNeasy Micro or Mini kits according to cell number. To prevent cross-contamination, every cell subset was processed on its own, while patient and healthy donor samples were processed together. Using the immunoSEQ multiplex PCR, TCRB sequences were amplified from cDNA into 87-bp fragments spanning the CDR3 region. The amplicons were sequenced using the Illumina HiSeq platform. The authors processed their data as follows. PCR bias was corrected computationally using synthetic template baselines, and reads within Hamming distance 2 were collapsed, with unmergeable singletons discarded. Reads were aligned to IMGT to assign V, D and J genes, CDR3 length, and insertions or deletions at six rearrangement sites. Within each subset, clonotype counts were normalized to sorted cell number, after which true diversity and Gini coefficients were computed with the tcR R package. The overlap coefficient, calculated on TCRB nucleotide sequences, was used to quantify repertoire sharing. As a proxy for the pre-selection repertoire, out-of-frame TCRB sequences from naive cells were analyzed. Drawn from immuneACCESS, this table holds only the in-frame rearrangements with V and J called that TCRdb kept. Clones are partly lost; checked studies trace under half to an unresolved V gene and leave the rest unexplained. That table furnishes V, J and clone size, whereas the DNA furnished D and trimming. The sample data list around 140,000 clones, and more than 9% of these were observed just once. The ten most abundant clones make up about 1.3% of the sample.

In the germline V gene, CDR1 corresponds to SGHVS and CDR2 to FNYEAQ. V and J are truncated by 0 bases and 6 bases respectively, leaving an intervening sequence of 3 bases. Inclusive of the bounding cysteine and phenylalanine, the CDR3 is 12 residues long. Kept here is only the CDR3 DNA, which spans 36 bases and is read in frame from base 1. Here is what the overall study found, with its caveats: Type 1 diabetes patients showed a moderate but significant shortening of TCRB CDR3 length in all four CD4+ subsets. Because small numbers of individuals were included in the HLA sub-analyses, any influence of HLA type on TCRB rearrangement was left unresolved. At VDJ recombination sites, patients with type 1 diabetes made fewer insertions and deleted more nucleotides, a pattern implying thymic rearrangement abnormalities. Because cDNA rather than genomic DNA was sequenced, highly expressing activated cells could have been over-represented, although no difference in activation and CD3 levels was found between groups. Naive, central memory and regulatory TCRB repertoires appeared to be more alike among patients than among healthy donors. PCR may preferentially amplify shorter templates, but because patient and control samples were amplified and corrected together, any resulting skew would affect both groups equally.

Specimen: naive CD4+ T cells from blood. This specimen's cell subset or site label, interpreted: true naive CD4+ T cells. The V and J segments used are TRBV7-6 and TRBJ2-1; the D gene cannot be named for sure. The TCR was taken from a man aged 18 to 35 in good health. CDR3 reads: CASSLAINEQFF. At the DNA level, the sequence is TGTGCCAGCAGCTTAGCCATCAATGAGCAGTTCTTC. With all but the CDR3 taken from the reference TRBV7-6 and TRBJ2-1 genes, the full variable domain is: GAGVSQSPRYKVTKRGQDVALRCDPISGHVSLYWYRQALGQGPEFLTYFNYEAQQDKSGLPNDRFSAERPEGSISTLTIQRTEQRDSAMYRCASSLAINEQFFGPGTRLTVL.